This TCR beta chain was sequenced for a study of technical replicates of blood from a few donors. Germline assignment: CDR1 LGHNA and CDR2 YNFKEQ. Trimming shortened V by 2 bases and J by 5 bases, and 10 bases separated the two germline ends. The CDR3 has 14 residues. Measured with immunoSEQ multiplex PCR; TCRdb has only the in-frame clones, and not every one. Of tens of thousands of clones in the sample, 90% to 95% are singletons; the top ten hold 0.2% to 0.25%. V and J are TRBV4-2 and TRBJ2-1; D gene unclear. This receptor was obtained from a human donor in good health. Sequencing was done on a sample of T cells isolated from PBMCs. In nucleotides, the CDR3 is TGTGCCAGCAGCCAAAGGCCGGGTGACAATGAGCAGTTCTTC. This sequence encodes CASSQRPGDNEQFF.